These 23 T cell receptor beta chains originate from one sample sequenced in a study of T cell repertoires in cytomegalovirus infection. TCRdb fed the reads into MiXCR, producing one record per CDR3 protein. The sample contains roughly 570,000 distinct CDR3 sequences, roughly 42% of which appear only once. Antigens of these TCRs are unknown. Sequencing was performed on cultured PBMCs, taken from culture after CMV antigen stimulation. The receptors were gathered from a human donor in good health (CMV status not recorded). Some clones in this sample may be carry-over from other donors' samples.

This clonotype turned up a few times. This chain connects TRBV28 to TRBJ1-4, with 7 bases identical to TRBD1. Germline CDR1 is MDHEN and CDR2 is SYDVKM. Losses at the gene ends were 5 bases for V and 7 bases for J; bases not matched to a gene: 10. This CDR3 spans 15 amino acids. DNA for the CDR3: TGTGCCAGCAGTGACCCCAGGGGGGACGGTGAAAAACTGTTTTTT. It translates to CASSDPRGDGEKLFF. The full variable domain, with the rest looked up from reference TRBV28 and TRBJ1-4, is DVKVTQSSRYLVKRTGEKVFLECVQDMDHENMFWYRQDPGLGLRLIYFSYDVKMKEKGDIPEGYSVSREKKERFSLILESASTNQTSMYLCASSDPRGDGEKLFFGSGTQLSVL.

The chain links TRBV15 to TRBJ2-5; D is undetermined. Per germline, CDR1 LNHNV and CDR2 YYDKDF (reference sequence). The CDR3 is 13 amino acids. Trimming shortened V by 2 bases and J by 0 bases, and 4 bases separated the two germline ends. DNA of the CDR3: TGTGCCACCAGCAGACCCGACCAAGAGACCCAGTACTTC. Translating it yields CATSRPDQETQYF.

This rearrangement joins TRBV4-1 to TRBJ1-6, with D maybe TRBD1 (5 bases). CDR1 is MGHRA and CDR2 is YSYEKL in the germline V gene. Trimming left V 2 bases short and J 4 bases short, with 24 bases between. This CDR3 contains 20 residues. CDR3 region: CASSQRVVNWGSRYNSPLHF. Written as DNA, the CDR3 is TGCGCCAGCAGCCAAAGGGTCGTTAACTGGGGCAGTCGTTATAATTCACCCCTCCACTTT.

This clonotype was seen a few times. The gene calls are TRBV7-6 and TRBJ2-1, with 9 bases fitting TRBD2. Germline CDR1 is SGHVS and CDR2 is FNYEAQ. The length of the CDR3 is 16 residues. V trimming: 5 bases; J trimming: 7 bases; junction bases outside the gene matches: 12. This chain's CDR3 is CASSTEGGGGANEQFF. The CDR3 DNA reads TGTGCCAGCAGCACCGAGGGGGGCGGGGGGGCAAATGAGCAGTTCTTC.

The gene calls are TRBV19 and TRBJ1-2; 10 nucleotides match TRBD1. CDR1 is LNHDA and CDR2 is SQIVND in the germline V gene (reference sequence). The CDR3 is made up of 15 amino acids. Germline trimming cut 5 bases from V and 7 bases from J; bases unmatched to any gene: 10. The DNA of the CDR3 is TGTGCCAGTAGTCCGACCGGGACAGGGGAGCCTGGCTACACCTTC. Its translation is CASSPTGTGEPGYTF.

This clonotype was counted once. The V and J genes are TRBV27 and TRBJ2-2, with 7 nucleotides matching TRBD2. After removal of 4 bases from V and 6 bases from J, the junction contained 5 bases not matched to a gene. Germline CDR1 and CDR2: MNHEY and SMNVEV (reference sequence). CDR3 length equals 14 residues. CDR3 nucleotides: TGTGCCAGCAGTTCTCAGCGGGACCCCGGGGAGCTGTTTTTT. It translates to CASSSQRDPGELFF.

The V and J genes are TRBV12-3 or TRBV12-4 and TRBJ2-2; TRBD1 agrees at 11 bases. J lost 7 bases, V lost 3 bases, and 4 bases had no gene match. This CDR3 has 15 amino acids. In nucleotides, the CDR3 is TGTGCCAGCAGTTTGGACAGGGGGCTCGACGGGGAGCTGTTTTTT. Translated, it gives CASSLDRGLDGELFF.

The V call is TRBV12-3 or TRBV12-4, the J call TRBJ2-1, with 9 bases fitting TRBD1. V trimming: 4 bases; J trimming: 7 bases; junction bases outside the gene matches: 11. This CDR3 has 16 amino acids. The CDR3 loop is CASSSPRGTGLNEQFF. DNA of the CDR3: TGTGCCAGCAGTTCCCCCCGAGGGACAGGGTTGAATGAGCAGTTCTTC.

This clonotype was detected ten times or more. The V call is TRBV7-2, the J call TRBJ2-1, with D perhaps being TRBD1 or TRBD2 (6 bases each). The CDR3 sequence is 14 residues long. V was cut by 5 bases and J by 8 bases, with 16 bases left in between. Germline values: CDR1 SGHTA, CDR2 FQGNSA. The CDR3 spells CASSPTGAFDEQFF. The CDR3 bases are TGTGCCAGCAGCCCAACGGGGGCCTTCGATGAGCAGTTCTTC.

This chain uses TRBV20-1 with TRBJ2-2; D may be TRBD1 (5 bases). The CDR3 runs to 15 residues. The germline CDR1 and CDR2 sequences are DFQATT and SNEGSKA (reference sequence). V lost 6 bases to trimming and J lost 5 bases, with 19 bases between them. The CDR3: CSARAWGLRTGELFF. CDR3 nucleotide sequence: TGCAGTGCCAGGGCGTGGGGTTTGAGGACCGGGGAGCTGTTTTTT.

The rearrangement joins TRBV10-3 to TRBJ2-1, with TRBD2 matching over 11 bases. V dropped 10 bases and J dropped 8; count of bases not matched to a gene: 7. CDR1 and CDR2 (germline): ENHRY, SYGVKD. The CDR3 sequence is 13 residues long. The chain's CDR3 is CASTGTSGDEQFF. CDR3 DNA: TGTGCCAGTACCGGGACTAGCGGCGATGAGCAGTTCTTC.

This chain joins TRBV6-6 and TRBJ2-1; 10 bases agree with TRBD2. Per the germline V gene, CDR1 is MNHNY and CDR2 is SVGAGI (reference sequence). V lost 4 bases to trimming and J lost 4 bases; unmatched junction nucleotides: 7. CDR3 length equals 16 residues. The CDR3 sequence: CASSSPGTSVYNEQFF. The CDR3 nucleotides read TGTGCCAGCAGTTCCCCCGGGACTAGCGTTTACAATGAGCAGTTCTTC.

This clonotype has a handful of counts. The genes are TRBV23-1 and TRBJ1-5; D call uncertain. TRBV23-1 is an ORF, with its function uncertain. Trimming removed 4 bases from V and 6 bases from J, with 10 bases in between. The CDR3 is made up of 13 amino acids. CDR3 protein: CASSPRGRQPQHF. CDR3 bases: TGCGCCAGCAGTCCCCGCGGGCGTCAGCCCCAGCATTTT.

This clonotype was found a few times. The CDR3 DNA reads TGTGCCAGCAGCTGGGGCCCAGGGGACGGTCAGCCCCAGCATTTT. Protein product: CASSWGPGDGQPQHF. The chain recombines TRBV7-2 with TRBJ1-5; possibly TRBD1 for D (6 bases). V was clipped by 4 bases and J by 6 bases, with 16 bases between them. The CDR3 is 15 amino acids. Germline V gene lookup returns CDR1 SGHTA and CDR2 FQGNSA.

This clonotype has more than one count but fewer than ten. This chain uses TRBV6-2 or TRBV6-3 with TRBJ2-5, with 9 bases matching TRBD1. The V segment lost 7 bases and the J segment 5 bases; nucleotides outside the gene matches: 20. The CDR3 extends over 18 amino acids. Germline lookup yields CDR1 MNHEY and CDR2 SVGEGT. CDR3 nucleotides: TGTGCCAGCACCTCGCGGGCAGGACAGGGGACGGGATTGGAGACCCAGTACTTC. Protein sequence: CASTSRAGQGTGLETQYF.

V gene TRBV6-2 or TRBV6-3 combines with J gene TRBJ2-7; TRBD2 is a possible D gene (6 bases). Trimming pared 10 bases from V and 3 bases from J, leaving 19 bases between. The germline V gene has CDR1 MNHEY and CDR2 SVGEGT. The CDR3 covers 14 residues. In DNA form, the CDR3 reads TGTGCCATCAAGAAAGCGGGTGATTTCTACGAGCAGTACTTC. It is translated as CAIKKAGDFYEQYF.

The genes are TRBV6-5 and TRBJ1-1, with D uncertain. V was trimmed by 2 bases and J by 11 bases, leaving 18 bases between them. The CDR3 loop spans 14 amino acids. Germline loops: CDR1 MNHEY, CDR2 SVGAGI. The CDR3 loop reads CASSYGPAGVKAFF. CDR3 sequence (DNA): TGTGCCAGCAGTTACGGGCCAGCCGGGGTGAAGGCTTTCTTT.

This clonotype turned up a few times. J is TRBJ1-5 and V is TRBV27, with a weak D call TRBD1 (5 bases). Trimming took 6 bases from V and 5 from J, leaving 17 bases between them. Germline V lookup: CDR1 MNHEY, CDR2 SMNVEV (reference sequence). The CDR3 covers 15 residues. The CDR3 spells CASSQSGGMDQPQHF. For the CDR3, the DNA is TGTGCCAGCAGCCAATCGGGGGGGATGGATCAGCCCCAGCATTTT.

The chain is built from TRBV7-4 and TRBJ2-1; D gene ambiguous. Between the trimmed V and J ends, which lost 2 bases and 7 bases, there was a span of 12 bases. The germline CDR1 and CDR2 sequences are SGHVT and SQSDAQ. The CDR3 consists of 14 residues. The CDR3 region has the DNA TGTGCCAGCAGCTTACCCCTCCCTGGGAATGAGCAGTTCTTC. Its translation is CASSLPLPGNEQFF. Based on the CDR3 plus reference TRBV7-4 and TRBJ2-1, the full variable domain is GAGVSQSPRYKVAKRGRDVALRCDSISGHVTLYWYRQTLGQGSEVLTYSQSDAQRDKSGRPSGRFSAERPERSVSTLKIQRTEQGDSAVYLCASSLPLPGNEQFFGPGTRLTVL.

The chain employs TRBV12-3 or TRBV12-4 and TRBJ2-7; 9 bases are a match to TRBD1. Losses at the gene ends were 6 bases for V and 9 bases for J; bases not matched to a gene: 9. This CDR3 has 13 residues. This CDR3 reads CASRPTGGSGQYF. The CDR3 DNA reads TGTGCCAGCAGGCCTACAGGGGGCTCTGGGCAGTACTTC.

The CDR3 loop reads CASSSRHWQYF. CDR3 sequence (DNA): TGTGCCAGCAGTTCCCGACATTGGCAGTACTTC. The chain recombines TRBV12-3 or TRBV12-4 with TRBJ2-7; no clear D gene. V shed 4 bases and J shed 9 bases, with 10 bases lying between them. The CDR3 sequence is 11 residues long.

V gene TRBV19 combines with J gene TRBJ2-7, with a tentative D call TRBD1 (5 bases). Germline V gene sequence: CDR1 LNHDA, CDR2 SQIVND (reference sequence). CDR3 length: 13 residues. V lost 3 bases and J 2 bases, leaving 8 bases between the germline ends. The CDR3 DNA reads TGTGCCAGTAGTATGGGGCAGCCCTACGAGCAGTACTTC. Amino acid sequence: CASSMGQPYEQYF.

The chain recombines TRBV27 with TRBJ2-2, with D perhaps matching TRBD1 or TRBD2 (5 bases each). This CDR3 is 16 amino acids long. CDR1 and CDR2 (germline): MNHEY, SMNVEV (reference sequence). V lost 4 bases and J lost 7, with 19 bases in between. The CDR3 sequence: CASSSLIGGFGGELFF. The CDR3 region has the DNA TGTGCCAGCAGTTCCCTAATTGGGGGTTTTGGCGGGGAGCTGTTTTTT.